This T cell receptor (beta chain) is drawn from a study of cytomegalovirus exposure and HLA in healthy donors. With regard to this clone: Its antigen is currently unknown.

Findings of the study overall: TRBV6-2, TRBV6-3 and some other V segments were excluded as indistinguishable. Productive status was seen about 90% or about 30% of the time for most TCR beta V segments in an earlier analysis. It was assumed in the presence/absence analyses that sequencing depth was roughly uniform across donors.

When sampled, the donors appeared nominally healthy, though they likely had unrecorded immune exposures. This CDR3 is built from 16 residues. The J segment lost 4 bases and the V segment lost 4 bases, leaving 10 bases of the junction unmatched. From germline, CDR1 is SGHRS and CDR2 YFSETQ. With 60 Vbeta and 13 Jbeta primers, the PCR was carried out. Sequencing used immunoSEQ multiplex PCR; TCRdb keeps in-frame clones, though not all of them. The repertoire holds 150,000 to 200,000 clones, with around 78% as singletons. The chain combines TRBV5-1 with TRBJ1-2, with 10 bases lining up with TRBD1. This receptor was obtained from a man aged 30 to 39 in good health and CMV-seronegative. What was sequenced was PBMCs. The CDR3 DNA follows: TGCGCCAGCAGCCTAGGTTGGACAGGGGGTGCCTATGGCTACACCTTC. Amino acid sequence: CASSLGWTGGAYGYTF.